Sequencing of this T cell receptor beta chain was carried out in a study of blood T cell repertoires in COVID-19. Across the whole study: Material from acute and convalescent COVID-19 was sourced from the United States, Italy and Spain. T cells, B-cell-depleted T cells, or PBMCs provided the cDNA or gDNA that served as material.

This CDR3 region has 16 residues. Germline V gene data show CDR1 as LNHDA and CDR2 as SQIVND (reference sequence). V lost 5 bases, J lost 2 bases, and 19 bases lay in between. Per the study methods: Amplified reference gene primers provided the basis for estimating nucleated cell counts. Repertoires were generated with immunoSEQ multiplex PCR, while TCRdb's copy carries only in-frame clones and drops some. V, J and clone size are taken as reported in that table, and D and trimming were inferred from the DNA itself. The data hold about 240,000 clones, with 83% observed a single time. Sequenced material: peripheral blood. The chain couples TRBV19 to TRBJ2-7; weak D call: TRBD2 (6 bases). This TCR came from a human donor in a cohort sampled during active COVID-19. CDR3 residues: CASSPTEGHGAYEQYF. The CDR3 nucleotides are TGTGCCAGTAGTCCCACGGAGGGGCACGGGGCCTACGAGCAGTACTTC.